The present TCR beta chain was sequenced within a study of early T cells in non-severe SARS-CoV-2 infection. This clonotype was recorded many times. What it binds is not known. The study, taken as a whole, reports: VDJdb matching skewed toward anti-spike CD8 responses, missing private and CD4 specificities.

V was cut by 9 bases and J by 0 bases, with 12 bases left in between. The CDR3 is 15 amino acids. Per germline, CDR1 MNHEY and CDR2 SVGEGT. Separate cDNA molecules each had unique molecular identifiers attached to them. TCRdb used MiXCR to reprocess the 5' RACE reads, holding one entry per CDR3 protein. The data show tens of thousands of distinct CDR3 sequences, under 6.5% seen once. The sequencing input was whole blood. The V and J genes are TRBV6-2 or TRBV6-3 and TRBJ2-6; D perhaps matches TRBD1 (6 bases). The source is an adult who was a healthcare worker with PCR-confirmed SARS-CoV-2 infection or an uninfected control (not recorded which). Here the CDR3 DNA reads TGTGCCAGTGCCAGGGGTCGCTCTGGGGCCAACGTCCTGACTTTC. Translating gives CASARGRSGANVLTF.